One sample yielded the 31 T cell receptor beta chains listed below, sequenced in a study of blood T cell repertoires in COVID-19. Some clones are missing from TCRdb's copy, which holds only in-frame ones; the method was immunoSEQ multiplex PCR. The table shows roughly 200,000 clones, with roughly 79% occurring only once. Sequenced: peripheral blood. These receptors all come from a woman aged 40 to 50 with COVID-19, enrolled during active disease.

This chain joins TRBV18 and TRBJ2-5; unclear D gene. This CDR3 spans 16 amino acids. V was shortened by 1 base and J by 2 bases, with 14 bases between the two germline ends. Germline loops: CDR1 KGHSH, CDR2 LQKENI. The CDR3 bases are TGTGCCAGCTCACCACAAATGGTTGGCAGTCAAGAGACCCAGTACTTC. Protein sequence: CASSPQMVGSQETQYF.

The V and J genes are TRBV7-2 and TRBJ2-2; unclear D gene. Deletions cut 1 base from V and 4 bases from J, with 7 bases between. Germline-derived CDR1 and CDR2 are SGHTA and FQGNSA. The CDR3 length is 14 residues. The CDR3 DNA sequence: TGTGCCAGCAGCTTAGGTCTCGGCACCGGGGAGCTGTTTTTT. Amino acids: CASSLGLGTGELFF. Drawing the rest from reference TRBV7-2 and TRBJ2-2, the complete variable domain is GAGVSQSPSNKVTEKGKDVELRCDPISGHTALYWYRQSLGQGLEFLIYFQGNSAPDKSGLPSDRFSAERTGGSVSTLTIQRTQQEDSAVYLCASSLGLGTGELFFGEGSRLTVL.

V and J are TRBV7-9 and TRBJ2-5, with D possibly TRBD2 on 5 matching bases. V was trimmed by 3 bases and J by 5 bases, leaving 13 bases between them. The CDR3 totals 14 residues. From germline, CDR1 is SEHNR and CDR2 FQNEAQ (reference sequence). CDR3 bases: TGTGCCAGCAGCTTGTCCGGTAGCGAGGAGACCCAGTACTTC. This codes for CASSLSGSEETQYF.

The chain combines TRBV7-2 with TRBJ2-5, with 9 nucleotides matching TRBD2. This CDR3 is built from 13 residues. V lost 5 bases and J lost 4; bases outside the gene matches: 2. CDR1 is SGHTA, CDR2 FQGNSA, per germline. CDR3 bases: TGTGCCAGCAGCCAGGGACTAGCAGAGACCCAGTACTTC. Its protein product is CASSQGLAETQYF.

This sequence joins TRBV10-3 and TRBJ2-1, with 9 positions matching TRBD1. Trimming took 6 bases from V and 8 from J; bases not matched to a gene: 8. CDR3 length equals 14 residues. From germline, CDR1 is ENHRY and CDR2 SYGVKD. The CDR3 DNA is TGTGCCATCAGGGGGGGACAGGGAGCACATGAGCAGTTCTTC. It encodes CAIRGGQGAHEQFF.

The rearrangement joins TRBV25-1 to TRBJ2-1; 12 bases line up with TRBD1. There are 14 residues in the CDR3. In germline, CDR1 is MGHDK, CDR2 SYGVNS. J gave up 8 bases and V 6 bases, and 5 bases lay outside the gene matches. The CDR3 DNA follows: TGTGCCAGCAGCCCGGGACAGGGGGCCTATGAGCAGTTCTTC. This codes for CASSPGQGAYEQFF.

The genes are TRBV24-1 and TRBJ2-2, with a tentative D call TRBD2 (5 bases). V shed 6 bases and J shed 7 bases, with 17 bases lying between them. The V gene's germline CDR1 is KGHDR and CDR2 SFDVKD. This CDR3 region has 15 residues. The DNA for the CDR3 is TGTGCCACCAGTTCAAATTCGCCCGGGGTCGGGGAGCTGTTTTTT. Its translation: CATSSNSPGVGELFF.

In its sample, this clone was seen a few times. This CDR3 reads CSVAWQGANVLTF. CDR3 nucleotides: TGCAGCGTTGCGTGGCAGGGGGCCAACGTCCTGACTTTC. The J gene is TRBJ2-6, the V gene TRBV29-1; no firm D call. Germline V lookup: CDR1 SQVTM, CDR2 ANQGSEA. There are 13 residues in the CDR3. V was clipped by 4 bases and J by 4 bases, with 8 bases between them.

The CDR3 reads CASRTAGGEAFF. CDR3 nucleotides: TGTGCCAGCAGAACGGCGGGGGGTGAAGCTTTCTTT. V is TRBV12-3 or TRBV12-4 and J is TRBJ1-1, with D maybe TRBD1 (5 bases). The CDR3 contains 12 residues. V was clipped by 6 bases and J by 7 bases, with 12 bases between them.

This clone was picked up one time. The CDR3 does not close with the conserved phenylalanine or tryptophan, likely indicating a read error. The V call is TRBV7-2, the J call TRBJ1-1; a weak D match, TRBD1 (5 bases). The CDR3 extends over 14 amino acids. V was shortened by 6 bases and J by 7 bases, with 18 bases between the two germline ends. Germline-derived CDR1 and CDR2 are SGHTA and FQGNSA. The CDR3 DNA is TGTGCCAGCAGAGATTCGGGGGGACTCGGTGAAGCTTTCCTT. Protein product: CASRDSGGLGEAFL.

The chain carries TRBV6-6 and TRBJ2-5; possible D gene TRBD1, 6 bases. The ends were cut back, 3 bases at V and 5 bases at J, with 19 bases in the middle. The CDR3 runs 16 residues. Germline CDR1 is MNHNY and CDR2 is SVGAGI (reference sequence). DNA of the CDR3: TGTGCCAGCAGTTATCCCGGGACAAGGTTAGAGGAGACCCAGTACTTC. Its protein product is CASSYPGTRLEETQYF.

This chain joins TRBV7-8 and TRBJ2-7, with D possibly matching TRBD2 (6 bases). The V end was cut by 5 bases, the J end by 0 bases, with 17 bases between. The CDR3 loop spans 16 amino acids. The germline CDR1 and CDR2 sequences are SGHVS and FQNEAQ. The CDR3 DNA follows: TGTGCCAGCAGCCCGACACGGGACTTCTACTCCTACGAGCAGTACTTC. It encodes CASSPTRDFYSYEQYF. Together with reference TRBV7-8 and TRBJ2-7, the CDR3 gives the full variable domain: GAGVSQSPRYKVAKRGQDVALRCDPISGHVSLFWYQQALGQGPEFLTYFQNEAQLDKSGLPSDRFFAERPEGSVSTLKIQRTQQEDSAVYLCASSPTRDFYSYEQYFGPGTRLTVT.

V and J are TRBV5-1 and TRBJ1-1; the D gene is possibly TRBD1 (5 bases). Germline V gene lookup returns CDR1 SGHRS and CDR2 YFSETQ. The V and J ends lost 0 bases and 4 bases respectively, with 16 bases between them. The CDR3 sequence is 16 residues long. This CDR3 is CASSLEWPSGRTEAFF. The CDR3 nucleotides are TGCGCCAGCAGCTTGGAGTGGCCCTCAGGGCGCACTGAAGCTTTCTTT.

This clone showed up just a few times. V is TRBV7-9 and J is TRBJ1-1; no clear D. Germline CDR1 SEHNR, CDR2 FQNEAQ (reference sequence). This CDR3 is built from 15 residues. V was trimmed by 2 bases and J by 4 bases, leaving 14 bases between them. CDR3 amino acids: CASSLSASGSTEAFF. For the CDR3, the DNA is TGTGCCAGCAGCTTATCCGCGTCGGGGTCCACTGAAGCTTTCTTT.

This chain links TRBV7-6 with TRBJ2-3, with TRBD2 matching over 9 bases. From germline, CDR1 is SGHVS and CDR2 FNYEAQ. With V trimmed by 4 bases and J by 1 base, 3 bases remained unmatched. This CDR3 has 15 amino acids. This CDR3 is CASSSSGKRTDTQYF. The CDR3 nucleotides read TGTGCCAGCAGCTCTAGCGGGAAACGCACAGATACGCAGTATTTT.

This chain uses TRBV5-6 with TRBJ2-2, with 7 bases aligning to TRBD2. The CDR3 totals 15 residues. Germline V gives CDR1 SGHDT, CDR2 YYEEEE. V trimming: 1 base; J trimming: 7 bases; junction bases outside the gene matches: 7. CDR3 protein: CASSLRAGVVGELFF. The DNA of the CDR3 is TGTGCCAGCAGCTTGCGCGCGGGGGTGGTCGGGGAGCTGTTTTTT.

The chain carries TRBV14 and TRBJ1-4; D might be TRBD1 (5 bases). Trimming took off 4 bases at V and 7 bases at J, with 7 bases between the two ends. CDR1 and CDR2 from the germline V gene are SGHDN and FVKESK. The CDR3 has 12 amino acids. The CDR3 sequence is CASSRDSEKLFF. The CDR3 region has the DNA TGTGCCAGCAGCCGTGACAGTGAAAAACTGTTTTTT.

The J gene is TRBJ1-1, the V gene TRBV6-1; D is ambiguous. The CDR3 runs 13 residues. Trimming cost V 1 base and J 4 bases, with 7 bases left between them. The germline CDR1 and CDR2 sequences are MNHNS and SASEGT. The CDR3 DNA reads TGTGCCAGCAGTGAAGGGGAGGGCACTGAAGCTTTCTTT. Its protein product is CASSEGEGTEAFF.

The CDR3 nucleotides are TGTGCCACTACAAGGGGCGTGAAGGGCTACACCTTC. Translated: CATTRGVKGYTF. This chain connects TRBV6-6 to TRBJ1-2, with a tentative D call TRBD1 (5 bases). The CDR3 is 12 amino acids. The V gene's germline CDR1 is MNHNY and CDR2 SVGAGI (reference sequence). V was cut by 10 bases and J by 8 bases, with 17 bases left in between.

This chain joins TRBV28 and TRBJ2-7, with a possible D match to TRBD2 (5 bases). V dropped 4 bases and J dropped 3 bases, with 13 bases sitting between them. The CDR3 is made up of 14 amino acids. The germline V gene encodes CDR1 MDHEN and CDR2 SYDVKM. The CDR3 reads CASSYVRAGYEQYF. The CDR3 DNA reads TGTGCCAGCAGTTATGTCCGGGCGGGCTACGAGCAGTACTTC.

This chain uses TRBV6-1 with TRBJ2-7, with 10 bases aligning to TRBD1. This CDR3 region has 15 residues. The V segment lost 1 base and the J segment 2 bases; nucleotides outside the gene matches: 2. The germline CDR1 and CDR2 sequences are MNHNS and SASEGT. The DNA of the CDR3 is TGTGCCAGCAGTGAAGTGGGGACAGGGGCCTACGAGCAGTACTTC. It specifies CASSEVGTGAYEQYF.

The rearrangement links TRBV4-1 to TRBJ2-4; a possible D gene is TRBD2 (6 bases). The CDR3 spans 16 residues. V gave up 7 bases and J gave up 0 bases, with 16 bases separating them. The V gene's germline CDR1 is MGHRA and CDR2 YSYEKL. DNA of the CDR3: TGCGCCAGCACCCATGGGGGGAGCCTAGCCAAAAACATTCAGTACTTC. It yields the protein CASTHGGSLAKNIQYF.

This clone has only one observation. The CDR3 protein is CATSRGLGRGAYEQYV. In DNA, the CDR3 is TGTGCCACCAGCAGAGGCTTAGGGAGGGGGGCCTACGAGCAGTACGTC. The chain recombines TRBV15 with TRBJ2-7, with D possibly being TRBD2 (7 bases). This CDR3 spans 16 amino acids. Germline CDR1 LNHNV, CDR2 YYDKDF (reference sequence). Trimming took off 1 base at V and 2 bases at J, with 15 bases between the two ends.

This sequence joins TRBV5-4 and TRBJ2-4; the D gene is possibly TRBD2 (5 bases). The V and J ends lost 3 bases and 1 base respectively, with 8 bases between them. CDR3 length equals 14 residues. The V gene's germline CDR1 is SGHNT and CDR2 YYREEE (reference sequence). DNA for the CDR3: TGTGCCAGCAGCTCCGCTAGCGCCAAAAACATTCAGTACTTC. Protein product: CASSSASAKNIQYF.

This chain connects TRBV29-1 to TRBJ1-6, with TRBD1 identical over 10 bases. V lost 4 bases to trimming and J lost 8 bases; unmatched junction nucleotides: 2. CDR3 length equals 13 residues. The germline CDR1 and CDR2 sequences are SQVTM and ANQGSEA. The CDR3 region has the DNA TGCAGCGTTGGTGGGACAGGGGATTCACCCCTCCACTTT. This gives the protein CSVGGTGDSPLHF.

The chain combines TRBV7-8 with TRBJ1-2; D call uncertain. Germline V gene sequence: CDR1 SGHVS, CDR2 FQNEAQ. V was pared by 5 bases and J by 4 bases, with 11 bases between. CDR3 size: 13 residues. CDR3 DNA: TGTGCCAGCAGCCCCCCTGGGAGCTATGGCTACACCTTC. Encoded protein: CASSPPGSYGYTF.

With respect to this clone: The same CDR3 can be traced to other DNA sequences in this sample. The gene calls are TRBV18 and TRBJ2-5; TRBD1 matches 7 bases. The CDR3 extends over 14 amino acids. Germline V gene lookup returns CDR1 KGHSH and CDR2 LQKENI. With V trimmed by 6 bases and J by 2 bases, 6 bases remained unmatched. The CDR3 DNA reads TGTGCCAGCTCCCAGAACAGGGGACAAGAGACCCAGTACTTC. This codes for CASSQNRGQETQYF. Using reference TRBV18 and TRBJ2-5 for the parts outside the CDR3, the full variable domain is NAGVMQNPRHLVRRRGQEARLRCSPMKGHSHVYWYRQLPEEGLKFMVYLQKENIIDESGMPKERFSAEFPKEGPSILRIQQVVRGDSAAYFCASSQNRGQETQYFGPGTRLLVL.

This sequence joins TRBV9 and TRBJ2-6; no definite D call. Germline V lookup: CDR1 SGDLS, CDR2 YYNGEE. The V end lost 3 bases, the J end lost 17 bases, and 9 bases lay between the germline ends. CDR3 size: 10 residues. The CDR3 DNA is TGTGCCAGCAGCGGACTCCTCATGACTTTC. Its protein is CASSGLLMTF. Supplemented by reference TRBV9 and TRBJ2-6, the full variable domain reads DSGVTQTPKHLITATGQRVTLRCSPRSGDLSVYWYQQSLDQGLQFLIQYYNGEERAKGNILERFSAQQFPDLHSELNLSSLELGDSALYFCASSGLLMTFGAGSRLTVL.

The chain couples TRBV19 to TRBJ1-4; 7 bases agree with TRBD1. J lost 6 bases, V lost 9 bases, and 16 bases had no gene match. This CDR3 has 16 residues. Looked up from germline, CDR1 is LNHDA and CDR2 is SQIVND (reference sequence). CDR3 in amino acids: CASQQGRQRYHEKLFF. The CDR3 bases are TGTGCCAGCCAACAGGGGCGGCAACGTTATCATGAAAAACTGTTTTTT. Filled out from reference TRBV19 and TRBJ1-4, the complete variable domain reads DGGITQSPKYLFRKEGQNVTLSCEQNLNHDAMYWYRQDPGQGLRLIYYSQIVNDFQKGDIAEGYSVSREKKESFPLTVTSAQKNPTAFYLCASQQGRQRYHEKLFFGSGTQLSVL.

The chain uses TRBV2 and TRBJ2-3; no clear D. The CDR3 length is 15 residues. Germline-derived CDR1 and CDR2 are SNHLY and FYNNEI. Trimming pared 6 bases from V and 0 bases from J, leaving 13 bases between. The CDR3 sequence is CASSLLPGSTDTQYF. The CDR3 nucleotides read TGTGCCAGCAGCCTTCTCCCAGGCAGCACAGATACGCAGTATTTT.

This clone was counted many times. CDR3 DNA: TGTGCCAGCAGCGGCGGGGGGGTTGAAGAGACCCAGTACTTC. It is translated as CASSGGGVEETQYF. The chain recombines TRBV4-2 with TRBJ2-5; 9 nucleotides align to TRBD2. This CDR3 spans 14 amino acids. V shed 5 bases and J 3 bases; nucleotides not matched to a gene: 4. The germline V gene encodes CDR1 LGHNA and CDR2 YNFKEQ.